This T cell receptor beta chain comes out of a study of T cell responses to AZD1222 COVID-19 vaccine (TCRdb year 2021). Context from the whole study: Because spike-specific TCR depth and breadth did not differ between the two schedules, AZD1222 recipients who got a second dose at roughly 4 weeks were pooled with those who got a second dose at roughly 12 weeks. A total of approximately 240 trial participants underwent TCR sequencing, of whom 200 to 220 received two doses of AZD1222 and some 25 received two doses of the MenACWY control vaccine. Trial participants were enrolled by age into 18-55, 56-69 and 70-plus year subgroups, with roughly 160, 29 and 62 TCR-sequenced participants respectively. What the research found in general, with its limitations: Reportedly, close to half of the unique spike-specific TCRs recognized epitopes lying outside the regions that are mutated in the B.1.351 and B.1.1.7 variants. A significant rise in spike-specific TCR breadth and depth was observed after two AZD1222 doses relative to day 0 and relative to MenACWY recipients. CD4 TCRs associated with the vaccine covered the entire spike protein, and the dominant responses were in regions 160-218 and 743-854. No day 14 peak-response samples were available, so repertoires were characterized only after the peak T cell response. Participants were mostly white British and included more females than males, and it was suggested by the authors that clonal diversity may have been underestimated. In the small 56-69-year group, the increase in depth fell short of significance, most likely because of low power. Only five to seven AZD1222 recipients were SARS-CoV-2 seropositive at baseline, limiting conclusions about previously exposed vaccinees.

Explained via the paper, the time point label denotes: baseline before first vaccination. The vaccinee samples were drawn from two UK trials, COV001 and COV002, one of which was a single-blind randomized controlled phase 2/3 trial testing AZD1222 (ChAdOx1 nCoV-19) in healthy adults. For TCRbeta chain sequencing, PBMC samples were collected from trial participants at day 0 and at day 28 after the second dose. The CDR3 regions of human TCRbeta chains were subjected to immunosequencing. From the authors' description of their analysis: Repertoire TCRs were matched against a reference library of SARS-CoV-2-specific TCRs generated with the MIRA antigen-specificity platform. Breadth meant the fraction of unique TCRs that were SARS-CoV-2-associated, whereas depth meant the fraction of total T cells that were SARS-CoV-2-associated. Using the MIRA data, each spike-specific TCR was assigned both to the spike region to which the TCR was reactive and to a CD4 or CD8 class. Log10-transformed breadth and depth values were compared by one-way ANOVA with Sidak's multiple comparisons tests. What TCRdb holds here is the immuneACCESS table cut down to in-frame rearrangements. Part of the clones is not present; checked against another copy, under half of the missing clones reflect an unresolved V gene, and the others are unexplained. The D gene and trimming were derived from the DNA, and the V and J assignments and clone size from that table. The sample table records 90,000 to 100,000 clones; around 88% of these occur just once. The leading ten clones occupy under 8.5% of the sample.

Taken from the germline V gene (reference sequence), the CDR1 and CDR2 loops are MNHEY and SMNVEV. V and J are truncated by 0 bases and 9 bases respectively, leaving an intervening sequence of 13 bases. The CDR3 numbers 14 residues from cysteine through phenylalanine. Only the CDR3 part of the read is kept: 42 bases, read in frame from the first base. For this clone: No antigen is known for it. Qualities for individual bases were not recorded, and no much larger clone is one base off.

This TCR was sampled from an adult in good health. The sequence joins TRBV27 to TRBJ2-3; TRBD1 is a weak D gene call, 6 bases matching. The input for sequencing was peripheral blood, taken on day 0 of AZD1222 vaccination. The CDR3 reads as follows: CASSLSVDRETQYF. The nucleotide sequence reads TGTGCCAGCAGTTTATCGGTGGACAGAGAGACGCAGTATTTT.